This T cell receptor beta chain is from a study of early T cells in non-severe SARS-CoV-2 infection. Study-wide background: With bulk RNA from unsorted whole blood as input, sequencing yielded unpaired chains.

TCRdb passed the 5' RACE reads through MiXCR, listing each CDR3 protein once. The sample lists 80,000 or so distinct CDR3 sequences, around 16% occurring once. The CDR3 loop spans 15 amino acids. V shed 0 bases and J shed 3 bases, with 12 bases lying between them. From germline, CDR1 is DFQATT and CDR2 SNEGSKA (reference sequence). This clonotype was observed a few times. This receptor was identified in an adult who was a healthcare worker with PCR-confirmed SARS-CoV-2 infection or an uninfected control (not recorded which). The sample comprised whole blood. V is TRBV20-1 and J is TRBJ1-5; possible D gene TRBD1, 5 bases. CDR3 nucleotides: TGCAGTGCTAGAGACCCTGGCAGGGCCAATCAGCCCCAGCATTTT. It codes for CSARDPGRANQPQHF.